Described below is a single TCR beta chain sequence and its context. What it binds is not known. Germline CDR1 is SGHTA and CDR2 is FQGNSA. The CDR3 is 15 residues long. The libraries of TRB cDNA were constructed through 5' RACE using UMI labels. TCRdb re-called the 5' RACE reads and gives one entry per CDR3 protein, without DNA. This repertoire includes approximately 100,000 distinct CDR3 sequences. This sample was included in a study of CXCR3-negative and CXCR3-positive naive CD8 T cells. Overall study findings and caveats: Against CXCR3-negative naive cells, CXCR3-positive naive cells showed more hydrophobic TRB CDR3s.

The source of this sequence is a human donor in good health. Some clones in this sample may be carry-over from other donors' samples. The sequenced material came from naive CXCR3+ CD8+ T cells from blood. As to subset: CD45RO-CCR7+CD27+CD95- naive CD8+ T cells expressing CXCR3 (TNR3+). The chain combines TRBV7-2 with TRBJ2-5; TCRdb's D gene call, TRBD2, goes unchecked for lack of DNA. CDR3 protein: CASSYEAGSWETQYF.